This T cell receptor beta chain derives from a study of Ad26.COV2.S vaccination and SARS-CoV-2 variants. Overall study: Once, or twice with 56 days between doses, Ad26.COV2.S was given intramuscularly. General observations from the study: Analyses that measured TCR breadth and depth may have underestimated total T cell responses. Reports say spike-specific CD8+ and CD4+ T cell responses covered substantial breadth after vaccination.

Note on this clone: The target antigen is unknown.

Treatment denoted: around 19 received Ad26.COV2.S at low or high dose, single or two shots; five or six received placebo; per-sample allocation not given. Sampling was performed 63 days after the first vaccine or placebo injection. Built on an Ad26 vector, the vaccine expressed Wuhan-strain SARS-CoV-2 spike. The assay was immunoSEQ multiplex PCR, and TCRdb's table has in-frame clones only and misses some. The sample holds some 410,000 clones, around 93% seen once. Germline V gene lookup returns CDR1 LNHDA and CDR2 SQIVND (reference sequence). With V trimmed by 9 bases and J by 10 bases, 9 bases remained unmatched. This CDR3 spans 12 amino acids.

Sample: peripheral blood, taken in a trial of Ad26.COV2.S vaccine versus placebo. The clonotype originates from a person between 18 and 60 years old who received the Ad26.COV2.S COVID-19 vaccine or a placebo. The rearrangement links TRBV19 to TRBJ1-1, with TRBD1 matching over 9 bases. The CDR3 DNA reads as TGTGCCAGCGGGACAGGGATTAACGGAGCTTTCTTT. Translated: CASGTGINGAFF.